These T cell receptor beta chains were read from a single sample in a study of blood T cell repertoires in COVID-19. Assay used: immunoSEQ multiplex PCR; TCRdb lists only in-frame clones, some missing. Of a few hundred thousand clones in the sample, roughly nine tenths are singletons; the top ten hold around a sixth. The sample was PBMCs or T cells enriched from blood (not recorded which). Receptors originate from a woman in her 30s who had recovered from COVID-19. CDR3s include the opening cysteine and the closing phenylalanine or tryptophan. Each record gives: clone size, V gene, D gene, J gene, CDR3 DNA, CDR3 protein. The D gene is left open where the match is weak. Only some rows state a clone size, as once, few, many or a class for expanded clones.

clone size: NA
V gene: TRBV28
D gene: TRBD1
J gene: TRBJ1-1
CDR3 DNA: TGTGCCAGCAGTCCCATCGGACAGGGGGCAACTGAAGCTTTCTTT
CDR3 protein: CASSPIGQGATEAFF

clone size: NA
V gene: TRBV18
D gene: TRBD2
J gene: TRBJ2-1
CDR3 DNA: TGTGCCAGCTCACCCGGACTAGCGATACACAATGAGCAGTTCTTC
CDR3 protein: CASSPGLAIHNEQFF

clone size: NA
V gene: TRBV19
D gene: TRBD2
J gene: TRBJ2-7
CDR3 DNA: TGTGCCAGTAGTACTGGACTAGCGGGGGCCTCCTACGAGCAGTACTTC
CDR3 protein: CASSTGLAGASYEQYF

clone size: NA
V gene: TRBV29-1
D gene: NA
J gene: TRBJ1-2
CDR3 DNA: TGCAGCGTTGAGCCGGGACAAAAGTCCCATGGCTACACCTTC
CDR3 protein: CSVEPGQKSHGYTF

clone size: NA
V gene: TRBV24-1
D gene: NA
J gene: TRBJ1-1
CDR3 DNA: TGTGCCACCAGTGATCACAGGAGACAGAACACTGAAGCTTTCTTT
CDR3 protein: CATSDHRRQNTEAFF

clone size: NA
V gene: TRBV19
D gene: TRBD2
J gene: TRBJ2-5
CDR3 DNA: TGTGCCAGTACACGACTAGCGGGAGGGCCTGGCGAGACCCAGTACTTC
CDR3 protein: CASTRLAGGPGETQYF

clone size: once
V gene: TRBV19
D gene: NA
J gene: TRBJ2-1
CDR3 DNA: TGTGCCAGTAGTAAAGGGCTAGTAGGGGGTGAGCAGTTCTTC
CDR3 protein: CASSKGLVGGEQFF

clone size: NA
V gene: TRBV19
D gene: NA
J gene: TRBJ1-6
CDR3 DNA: TGTGCCAGTTCGCAGGGATTGAGTTCACCCCTCCACTTT
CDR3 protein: CASSQGLSSPLHF

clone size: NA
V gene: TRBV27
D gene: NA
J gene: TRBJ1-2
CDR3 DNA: TGTGCCAGCACCGCCTGGAACCTTTCGGGGGGCTACACCTTC
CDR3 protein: CASTAWNLSGGYTF

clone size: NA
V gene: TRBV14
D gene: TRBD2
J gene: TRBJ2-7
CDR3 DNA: TGTGCCAGCAGCCAATTACTAGCGAGCTCCTACGAGCAGTACTTC
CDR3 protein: CASSQLLASSYEQYF

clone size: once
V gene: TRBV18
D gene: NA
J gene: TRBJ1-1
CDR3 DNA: TGTGCCAGCTCACCACAGGGACTGGGCACTGAAGCTTTCTTT
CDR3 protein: CASSPQGLGTEAFF

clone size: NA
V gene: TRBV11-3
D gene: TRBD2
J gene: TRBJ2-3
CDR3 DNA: TGTGCCAGCAGCTTATGGGGTAGCGGGGGGCTCCGTAGCACAGATACGCAGTATTTT
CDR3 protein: CASSLWGSGGLRSTDTQYF

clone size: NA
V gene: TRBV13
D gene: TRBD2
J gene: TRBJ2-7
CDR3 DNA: TGTGCCAGCAGCTTGAGTAGCGGGATGAGCTCCTACGAGCAGTACTTC
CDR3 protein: CASSLSSGMSSYEQYF

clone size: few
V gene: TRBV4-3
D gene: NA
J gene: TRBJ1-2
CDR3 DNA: TGCGCCAGCAGCCAAGAGCGGTACTATGGCTACACCTTC
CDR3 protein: CASSQERYYGYTF

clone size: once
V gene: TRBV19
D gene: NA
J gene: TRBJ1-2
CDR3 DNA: TGTGCCAGTAGTATAGGGTCGTGGCAGGGTATCTACTATGGCTACACCTTC
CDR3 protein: CASSIGSWQGIYYGYTF

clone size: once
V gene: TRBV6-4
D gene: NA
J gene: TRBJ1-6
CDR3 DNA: TGTGCCAGCAGTGACTGGCCCGGCAGCGGGGCACCCCTCCACTTT
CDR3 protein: CASSDWPGSGAPLHF

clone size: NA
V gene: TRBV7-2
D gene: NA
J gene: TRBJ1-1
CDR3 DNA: TGTGCCAGCAGCTTGGGCTGGAAGAACACTGAAGCTTTCTTT
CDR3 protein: CASSLGWKNTEAFF

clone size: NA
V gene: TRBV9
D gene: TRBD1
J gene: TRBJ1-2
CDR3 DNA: TGTGCCAGCAGCGTAGATCCAGGGGGCCTTGGTGGCTACACCTTC
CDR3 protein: CASSVDPGGLGGYTF

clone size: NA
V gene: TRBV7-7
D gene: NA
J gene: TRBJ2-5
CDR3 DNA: TGTGCTAGCAGCTTAAGGTCGATAGGGACTCCCGACGGAGAGACCCAGTACTTC
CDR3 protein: CASSLRSIGTPDGETQYF

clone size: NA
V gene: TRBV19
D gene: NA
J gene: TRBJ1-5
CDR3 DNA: TGTGCCAGTAGTGATCAAAAGTGGAGGGGCAATCAGCCCCAGCATTTT
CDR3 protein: CASSDQKWRGNQPQHF

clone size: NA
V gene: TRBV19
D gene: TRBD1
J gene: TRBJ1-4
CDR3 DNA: TGTGCTAATCCCCCCAGGGGACAGTCTGGAGAGGAACTGTTTTTT
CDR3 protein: CANPPRGQSGEELFF

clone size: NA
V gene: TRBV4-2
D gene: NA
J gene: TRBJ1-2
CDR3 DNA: TGTGCCAGCAGCCAAGGAGGGAGAGAGGGCTATGGCTACACCTTC
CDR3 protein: CASSQGGREGYGYTF